Here is one T cell receptor (beta chain) with its context. This entry belongs to a study of T cells in lung cancer brain metastases. Study at large: About 85% of the roughly 20 patients had a tobacco use history.

CDR1 and CDR2 (germline): SGHAT, FQNNGV. V was trimmed by 5 bases and J by 1 base, leaving 5 bases between them. The CDR3 spans 12 residues. Only in-frame clones appear in the TCRdb table, and some are missing; sequencing was by immunoSEQ multiplex PCR. The sample has some 1,200 clones, 86% seen once. The chain uses TRBV11-2 and TRBJ1-1; unclear D gene. This clonotype was obtained from a woman in her sixties or seventies with non-small cell lung cancer that had spread to the brain. Source material: tumor tissue from a brain metastasis. The CDR3 sequence: CASSIQNTEAFF. CDR3 nucleotides: TGTGCCAGCAGCATACAGAACACTGAAGCTTTCTTT.